This TCR beta chain was sequenced in a study of T cells in Graves' hyperthyroidism and ophthalmopathy. The study's findings and limits: Most thyroid clonotypes expanded above 0.001 were also detected in blood.

The CDR3 runs to 15 residues. CDR1 and CDR2 (germline): MDHEN, SYDVKM. Between the trimmed V and J ends, which lost 8 bases and 1 base, there was a span of 18 bases. This clonotype was counted ten times or more. The antigen remains undetermined. Amplification of TCR beta CDR3 regions was performed using RNA transcripts as template. The HTBI primer set was used in a first-round RT-PCR of the TCR CDR3. TCRdb re-called the multiplex PCR reads with MiXCR, one entry per CDR3 protein. The repertoire holds roughly 170,000 distinct CDR3 sequences, about a sixth seen once, with 25% to 35% in the top ten. Source material: blood. The chain links TRBV28 to TRBJ2-7; D ambiguous. This TCR came from a woman aged 45-65 years with Graves' hyperthyroidism. CDR3 nucleotides: TGTGCCAGCCTTACCTTCGGCACGGGTTCCTACGAGCAGTACTTC. It codes for CASLTFGTGSYEQYF.